The present T cell receptor beta chain was sequenced within a study of technical replicates of blood from a few donors. The V gene lost 3 bases and the J gene lost 7 bases, with 10 bases spanning the gap. The germline V gene has CDR1 MDHEN and CDR2 SYDVKM. This CDR3 has 13 residues. Profiling relied on immunoSEQ multiplex PCR, and the TCRdb table lists in-frame clones only, not all of them. Among 80,000 or so clones, around 95% were seen once, and the ten largest hold 0.36%. Sequenced material: T cells isolated from PBMCs. The origin of this receptor is a human donor in good health. The chain links TRBV28 to TRBJ2-1, with TRBD2 as a possible D gene (6 bases). CDR3 loop: CASSFVGSNEQFF. The CDR3, as DNA: TGTGCCAGCAGTTTTGTCGGGAGTAATGAGCAGTTCTTC.